The following is a T cell receptor (beta chain) sequence with its context. This specimen belongs to a study of OX40 agonist ivuxolimab in advanced cancers. Clones were read by immunoSEQ multiplex PCR, and TCRdb kept only the in-frame ones, dropping some. The table has about 110,000 clones, about 91% seen once. CDR3 length equals 12 residues. Looked up from germline, CDR1 is LNHDA and CDR2 is SQIVND (reference sequence). With 1 base removed from V and 12 bases from J, the gap between germline ends came to 12 bases. The sample here was CD4+ or CD8+ T cells sorted from blood, taken in a trial of the OX40 agonist ivuxolimab. This clonotype was sampled from an adult with an advanced solid tumor such as melanoma, head and neck, liver or kidney cancer. The rearrangement uses TRBV19 and TRBJ1-1; D is uncertain. CDR3 in DNA: TGTGCCAGTAGTATAGCTTCCGGGTTACCTTTCTTT. This sequence encodes CASSIASGLPFF.